These 24 T cell receptor beta chains were sequenced from one sample in a study of early T cells in non-severe SARS-CoV-2 infection. TCRdb used MiXCR to reprocess the 5' RACE reads, holding one entry per CDR3 protein. The table lists approximately 19,000 distinct CDR3 sequences, roughly 6.1% of them singletons. What was sequenced was whole blood. The receptors shown here come from an adult who was a healthcare worker with PCR-confirmed SARS-CoV-2 infection or an uninfected control (not recorded which).

The sample holds a few counts of this clonotype. The chain couples TRBV27 to TRBJ2-3; D ambiguous. Germline V gene lookup returns CDR1 MNHEY and CDR2 SMNVEV (reference sequence). V shed 3 bases and J shed 7 bases, with 17 bases lying between them. The CDR3 has 15 amino acids. The CDR3 sequence is CASSFDTGGRHTQYF. DNA of the CDR3: TGTGCCAGCAGTTTTGATACCGGTGGTAGGCATACGCAGTATTTT.

This clonotype is medium-sized within its sample. The rearrangement joins TRBV6-5 to TRBJ2-7, with 7 bases aligning to TRBD2. Losses at the gene ends were 6 bases for V and 1 base for J; bases not matched to a gene: 3. The CDR3 has 13 amino acids. The germline V gene encodes CDR1 MNHEY and CDR2 SVGAGI. The CDR3 loop is CASSRGVSYEQYF. The CDR3 DNA reads as TGTGCCAGCAGCCGGGGGGTTTCCTACGAGCAGTACTTC.

Ten or more counts support this clonotype. The rearrangement joins TRBV10-3 to TRBJ1-1; TRBD1 might be the D (5 bases). Trimming took off 6 bases at V and 4 bases at J, with 9 bases between the two ends. The length of the CDR3 is 12 residues. Germline V gene sequence: CDR1 ENHRY, CDR2 SYGVKD. The CDR3 nucleotides are TGTGCCATCAGCTCAGGGAGCACTGAAGCTTTCTTT. This gives the protein CAISSGSTEAFF.

Judged by abundance, this clonotype is medium-sized (0.01 to 0.1%). The chain is built from TRBV5-1 and TRBJ1-5; 9 bases fit TRBD1. The trim removed 0 bases at V and 2 bases at J, leaving 0 bases unmatched. CDR1 is SGHRS and CDR2 is YFSETQ in the germline V gene. The CDR3 runs 15 residues. CDR3 in amino acids: CASSLGTGGNQPQHF. Written as DNA, the CDR3 is TGCGCCAGCAGCTTGGGGACAGGGGGCAATCAGCCCCAGCATTTT. Full variable domain (remainder filled in from reference TRBV5-1 and TRBJ1-5): KAGVTQTPRYLIKTRGQQVTLSCSPISGHRSVSWYQQTPGQGLQFLFEYFSETQRNKGNFPGRFSGRQFSNSRSEMNVSTLELGDSALYLCASSLGTGGNQPQHFGDGTRLSIL.

This clonotype was seen ten or more times. The chain employs TRBV6-5 and TRBJ2-2; D is possibly TRBD1 (6 bases). The CDR3 spans 15 residues. With 6 bases removed from V and 4 bases from J, the gap between germline ends came to 15 bases. Germline CDR1 reads MNHEY; CDR2 reads SVGAGI. The chain's CDR3 is CASSQTGHLTGELFF. DNA of the CDR3: TGTGCCAGCAGCCAGACGGGACACCTCACCGGGGAGCTGTTTTTT.

By share, this clonotype ranks as medium-sized (0.01 to 0.1%). The CDR3 bases are TGTGCCAGCAGCATAGATAGCTACAATGAGCAGTTCTTC. Encoded protein: CASSIDSYNEQFF. The chain couples TRBV5-4 to TRBJ2-1; D gene unclear. The V and J ends lost 4 bases and 3 bases respectively, with 8 bases between them. Germline V gene sequence: CDR1 SGHNT, CDR2 YYREEE (reference sequence). The CDR3 has 13 amino acids.

Ten or more counts support this clonotype. The rearrangement joins TRBV4-1 to TRBJ1-1, with D uncertain. CDR3 length: 14 amino acids. Looked up from germline, CDR1 is MGHRA and CDR2 is YSYEKL. Trimming pared 1 base from V and 1 base from J, leaving 7 bases between. CDR3 coding DNA: TGCGCCAGCAGCCAAGCACAAAGGAACACTGAAGCTTTCTTT. As protein: CASSQAQRNTEAFF.

The table lists this clonotype with a few counts. This chain joins TRBV9 and TRBJ2-5; 15 bases agree with TRBD2. The CDR3 has 13 residues. The ends lost 3 bases at V and 9 bases at J; junction bases unmatched: 0. Germline CDR1 is SGDLS and CDR2 is YYNGEE. DNA of the CDR3: TGTGCCAGCAGCGGGACTAGCGGGAGGGCCCAGTACTTC. It codes for CASSGTSGRAQYF.

This clonotype is medium-sized by share. The rearrangement joins TRBV5-8 to TRBJ1-1; D is undetermined. The CDR3 loop spans 13 amino acids. The germline V gene encodes CDR1 SGHTS and CDR2 YDEGEE. Trimming shortened V by 7 bases and J by 5 bases, and 15 bases separated the two germline ends. The DNA of the CDR3 is TGTGCCAGCGTGGGCCATCGGGGAACTGAAGCTTTCTTT. Amino acid sequence: CASVGHRGTEAFF.

This clonotype was picked up a small number of times. This chain links TRBV11-2 with TRBJ2-1; tentative D call: TRBD1 (5 bases). The V and J ends lost 0 bases and 2 bases respectively, with 8 bases between them. Germline V gene sequence: CDR1 SGHAT, CDR2 FQNNGV. This CDR3 has 15 amino acids. CDR3 amino acids: CASSLDARAYNEQFF. CDR3 in DNA: TGTGCCAGCAGCTTAGATGCCAGGGCCTACAATGAGCAGTTCTTC.

The rearrangement links TRBV20-1 to TRBJ2-7; D is undetermined. The CDR3 consists of 12 residues. V was shortened by 0 bases and J by 3 bases, with 6 bases between the two germline ends. The germline V gene encodes CDR1 DFQATT and CDR2 SNEGSKA (reference sequence). CDR3 loop: CSARDIGYEQYF. The DNA of the CDR3 is TGCAGTGCTAGAGATATCGGCTACGAGCAGTACTTC.

The chain couples TRBV4-2 to TRBJ2-7, with D possibly TRBD1 on 6 matching bases. The CDR3 is made up of 14 amino acids. Trimming took 1 base from V and 2 from J, leaving 9 bases between them. Per germline, CDR1 LGHNA and CDR2 YNFKEQ. The CDR3 bases are TGTGCCAGCAGCCAAGCCCGGACAGCCTACGAGCAGTACTTC. It is translated as CASSQARTAYEQYF.

This clonotype occurred many times. This chain connects TRBV14 to TRBJ2-7; the D gene is possibly TRBD2 (6 bases). The CDR3 runs to 15 residues. V was clipped by 5 bases and J by 0 bases, with 14 bases between them. Germline V gene data show CDR1 as SGHDN and CDR2 as FVKESK. The DNA of the CDR3 is TGTGCCAGCAGCGATAGCGGAAGGAGCTCCTACGAGCAGTACTTC. Its translation is CASSDSGRSSYEQYF. The full variable domain, completed using reference TRBV14 and TRBJ2-7, is EAGVTQFPSHSVIEKGQTVTLRCDPISGHDNLYWYRRVMGKEIKFLLHFVKESKQDESGMPNNRFLAERTGGTYSTLKVQPAELEDSGVYFCASSDSGRSSYEQYFGPGTRLTVT.

The chain recombines TRBV29-1 with TRBJ2-1, with 11 bases lining up with TRBD2. The CDR3 totals 15 residues. Germline CDR1 SQVTM, CDR2 ANQGSEA. The ends lost 7 bases at V and 9 bases at J; junction bases unmatched: 14. The CDR3 sequence: CSGTPLAGAPGEQFF. The CDR3 region has the DNA TGCAGCGGGACGCCACTAGCGGGAGCCCCGGGTGAGCAGTTCTTC.

This clonotype was counted many times. This rearrangement joins TRBV10-3 to TRBJ2-1; TRBD2 matches at 7 bases. Germline V CDR1 and CDR2: ENHRY, SYGVKD. Trimming removed 4 bases from V and 7 bases from J; junction bases left unmatched: 4. The CDR3 loop spans 13 amino acids. In nucleotides, the CDR3 is TGTGCCATCAGTGCAAGCGGGGTGAATGAGCAGTTCTTC. Translation gives CAISASGVNEQFF.

At least ten counts were recorded for this clonotype. The V call is TRBV6-1, the J call TRBJ2-5; the D gene is possibly TRBD1 (6 bases). Trimming shortened V by 6 bases and J by 0 bases, and 8 bases separated the two germline ends. The CDR3 is made up of 13 amino acids. CDR1 is MNHNS and CDR2 is SASEGT in the germline V gene. The CDR3 loop reads CASRDRYQETQYF. DNA of the CDR3: TGTGCCAGCAGGGACAGATACCAAGAGACCCAGTACTTC.

Only a few counts were recorded for this clonotype. The V gene is TRBV6-5, the J gene TRBJ1-6; TRBD1 agrees at 9 bases. V trimming: 1 base; J trimming: 7 bases; junction bases outside the gene matches: 5. CDR3 length: 16 residues. In germline, CDR1 is MNHEY, CDR2 SVGAGI. CDR3 sequence: CASSYFNRGRNSPLHF. CDR3 bases: TGTGCCAGCAGTTACTTCAACAGGGGGCGGAATTCACCCCTCCACTTT.

This clonotype was recorded many times. V gene TRBV6-1 combines with J gene TRBJ1-1; D unresolved. Germline-derived CDR1 and CDR2 are MNHNS and SASEGT. V was trimmed by 7 bases and J by 6 bases, leaving 15 bases between them. The CDR3 is 13 residues long. The CDR3 coding sequence is TGTGCCAGCACCCCTCCACTCGGCGCTGAAGCTTTCTTT. Translating gives CASTPPLGAEAFF.

This clonotype has at least ten counts. This rearrangement joins TRBV5-1 to TRBJ1-6; no clear D. CDR1 SGHRS and CDR2 YFSETQ come from the germline V gene. There are 12 residues in the CDR3. V was cut by 3 bases and J by 6 bases, with 4 bases left in between. The CDR3 DNA sequence: TGCGCCAGCAGCTCTTTTAATTCACCCCTCCACTTT. As protein: CASSSFNSPLHF.

The sample holds many counts of this clonotype. The rearrangement joins TRBV20-1 to TRBJ2-3; D possibly matches TRBD1 or TRBD2 (6 bases each). The CDR3 runs to 16 residues. Trimming removed 1 base at V and 4 bases at J, with 18 bases between. The germline V gene has CDR1 DFQATT and CDR2 SNEGSKA (reference sequence). DNA for the CDR3: TGCAGTGCTAGAGCCCGTAGGGGGGCAACGGCAGATACGCAGTATTTT. Translating it yields CSARARRGATADTQYF.

This clonotype turned up a few times. The V and J genes are TRBV4-1 and TRBJ2-3; D call uncertain. Germline V gene sequence: CDR1 MGHRA, CDR2 YSYEKL. Deletions cut 4 bases from V and 1 base from J, with 12 bases between. This CDR3 contains 15 residues. This CDR3 reads CASSRSGQGTDTQYF. In nucleotides, the CDR3 is TGCGCCAGCAGCCGATCTGGGCAGGGCACAGATACGCAGTATTTT.

This clonotype is medium-sized (0.01 to 0.1%) by share. V gene TRBV3-1 combines with J gene TRBJ2-1; 9 bases agree with TRBD2. The CDR3 sequence is 15 residues long. Per germline, CDR1 LGHDT and CDR2 YNNKEL (reference sequence). The ends lost 1 base at V and 13 bases at J; junction bases unmatched: 11. The CDR3 spells CASSQVASGMMAQFF. The DNA for the CDR3 is TGTGCCAGCAGCCAAGTTGCTAGCGGGATGATGGCTCAGTTCTTC.

The sample holds many counts of this clonotype. V gene TRBV12-3 or TRBV12-4 combines with J gene TRBJ1-2; no clear D. The CDR3 has 13 amino acids. The germline V and J ends were trimmed by 3 bases and 4 bases, with 9 bases remaining between them. The DNA of the CDR3 is TGTGCCAGCAGTTTTGGGTTCGGCTATGGCTACACCTTC. Its translation is CASSFGFGYGYTF.

Relative to its sample, this clonotype is medium-sized. V is TRBV20-1 and J is TRBJ1-6; D is possibly TRBD1 (5 bases). Germline CDR1 is DFQATT and CDR2 is SNEGSKA (reference sequence). Trimming cost V 5 bases and J 16 bases, with 21 bases left between them. CDR3 length equals 13 residues. The CDR3 coding sequence is TGCAGTGCTCCGTCCCTACAGGCTGGGCGGCTCCACTTT. The encoded protein is CSAPSLQAGRLHF.